This is a list of T cell receptor beta chains from one sample in a study of T cell responses to AZD1222 COVID-19 vaccine. Here immunoSEQ multiplex PCR was the method, and the copy in TCRdb shows in-frame clones only, minus some. Of approximately 150,000 clones detected, 80% to 95% appear once; the ten largest clones hold around 0.9%. The sequenced sample was peripheral blood, obtained on day 0 of MenACWY control vaccination. These receptors came from an adult in good health. CDR3s include the opening cysteine and the closing phenylalanine or tryptophan. A D gene is named only where the DNA matches it firmly. Not every row has a clone size; where given, it reads once, few, many or a size class.

- TRBJ1-5 14 once TRBV28 CASSLGGGGQPQHF TGTGCCAGCAGCCTAGGGGGGGGCGGTCAGCCCCAGCATTTT
- TRBJ2-7 13 - TRBV27 CASRKTRNYEQYF TGTGCCAGCAGAAAGACACGGAACTACGAGCAGTACTTC
TRBD2 TRBJ2-3 16 - TRBV6-2/TRBV6-3 CASSYSLAGGSDTQYF TGTGCCAGCAGTTATTCCCTAGCGGGGGGGTCAGATACGCAGTATTTT
- TRBJ2-3 14 - TRBV19 CASHDRNTADTQYF TGTGCCAGCCATGACAGGAATACAGCAGATACGCAGTATTTT
- TRBJ2-3 11 - TRBV12-3/TRBV12-4 CASLQWGPQYF TGTGCCAGCCTTCAGTGGGGCCCTCAGTATTTT
- TRBJ2-3 16 - TRBV19 CASSIFPSESTDTQYF TGTGCCAGTAGTATATTCCCTAGCGAGAGCACAGATACGCAGTATTTT
TRBD1 TRBJ1-3 13 once TRBV7-2 CASGQGSGNTIYF TGTGCCAGCGGACAGGGGTCTGGAAACACCATATATTTT
TRBD1 TRBJ1-6 18 - TRBV2 CASSEETGGAYHNSPLHF TGTGCCAGCAGTGAAGAGACAGGGGGCGCCTACCATAATTCACCCCTCCACTTT
- TRBJ2-7 11 - TRBV2 CASREQIEQYF TGTGCCAGCAGAGAACAGATCGAGCAGTACTTC
- TRBJ2-7 12 once TRBV12-3/TRBV12-4 CASRELRGEQYF TGTGCCAGCAGGGAGTTAAGGGGCGAGCAGTACTTC
- TRBJ1-3 15 - TRBV7-2 CASSLAGGSGNTIYF TGTGCCAGCAGCTTAGCAGGGGGTTCAGGAAACACCATATATTTT
TRBD1 TRBJ1-1 14 - TRBV5-1 CASSQLTGGPEAFF TGCGCCAGCAGCCAACTTACAGGGGGCCCTGAAGCTTTCTTT
- TRBJ1-4 17 - TRBV4-1 CASSHRGGTGGNEKLFF TGCGCCAGCAGCCACCGTGGAGGGACGGGGGGTAATGAAAAACTGTTTTTT
- TRBJ1-6 12 - TRBV30 CAWMAYNSPLHF TGTGCCTGGATGGCTTATAATTCACCCCTCCACTTT
TRBD1 TRBJ1-2 14 - TRBV28 CASSARDRVGGYTF TGTGCCAGCAGTGCCCGGGACAGGGTTGGTGGCTACACCTTC
- TRBJ1-1 13 - TRBV24-1 CATSDLGNSEAFF TGTGCCACCAGTGATTTAGGAAACTCTGAAGCTTTCTTT
- TRBJ1-4 14 - TRBV7-2 CASSLRGIGEKLFF TGTGCCAGCAGCCTCCGAGGTATCGGTGAAAAACTGTTTTTT
- TRBJ1-2 13 - TRBV24-1 CATSFGAAYGYTF TGTGCCACCAGCTTCGGGGCGGCCTATGGCTACACCTTC
TRBD2 TRBJ2-1 16 - TRBV9 CASSVATGLAGAEQFF TGTGCCAGCAGCGTAGCTACTGGACTAGCGGGAGCTGAGCAGTTCTTC
TRBD1 TRBJ1-1 15 - TRBV6-6 CASSPTGTGTTEAFF TGTGCCAGCAGCCCAACGGGGACAGGGACGACTGAAGCTTTCTTT
- TRBJ1-5 15 - TRBV7-8 CASTGQTGPNQPQHF TGTGCCAGCACCGGACAAACAGGTCCCAATCAGCCCCAGCATTTT
- TRBJ2-2 13 - TRBV9 CASSAQDTGELFF TGTGCCAGCAGCGCACAGGACACCGGGGAGCTGTTTTTT
- TRBJ1-1 13 - TRBV10-3 CATRNPKTTEAFF TGTGCCACCCGCAACCCGAAGACCACTGAAGCTTTCTTT
TRBD2 TRBJ2-3 16 - TRBV11-2 CASSPDSSGHTDTQYF TGTGCCAGCAGCCCGGATAGTAGCGGGCACACAGATACGCAGTATTTT
TRBD1 TRBJ1-1 15 - TRBV2 CASSAGQGLGAEAFF TGTGCCAGCAGTGCCGGACAGGGCTTGGGAGCTGAAGCTTTCTTT
- TRBJ2-3 16 - TRBV14 CASSQAPRAPPDTQYF TGTGCCAGCAGCCAAGCCCCTCGGGCTCCCCCAGATACGCAGTATTTT
- TRBJ2-1 13 - TRBV21-1 CASQAGSPNEQFF TGTGCCAGCCAGGCAGGGTCACCCAATGAGCAGTTCTTC
- TRBJ1-2 14 - TRBV3-1/TRBV3-2 CASSQDPAENGYTF TGTGCCAGCAGCCAAGATCCGGCAGAGAACGGCTACACCTTC
- TRBJ1-2 14 - TRBV6-2/TRBV6-3 CASSYSMGTHGYTF TGTGCCAGCAGTTACTCGATGGGGACCCACGGCTACACCTTC
- TRBJ2-1 14 - TRBV6-5 CASSYSHRVSEQFF TGTGCCAGCAGTTACTCCCATCGGGTGAGTGAGCAGTTCTTC
- TRBJ2-3 11 once TRBV27 CASRITDTQYF TGTGCCAGCAGGATCACAGATACGCAGTATTTT
- TRBJ1-6 15 once TRBV6-5 CASSSPRGDRSPLHF TGTGCCAGCAGTTCCCCCCGGGGGGATAGATCACCCCTCCACTTT
- TRBJ1-1 14 - TRBV28 CASSPRARLAEAFF TGTGCCAGCAGTCCCCGCGCCCGCCTGGCTGAAGCTTTCTTT
TRBD2 TRBJ2-1 13 - TRBV11-3 CASSLAGGSEQFF TGTGCCAGCAGCTTAGCGGGAGGGTCTGAGCAGTTCTTC
TRBD1 TRBJ1-6 14 - TRBV10-3 CAISIGTGDSPLHF TGTGCCATCAGCATAGGGACAGGGGATTCACCCCTCCACTTT
TRBD1 TRBJ1-5 12 - TRBV10-2 CASNTGDQPQHF TGCGCCAGTAATACAGGGGATCAGCCCCAGCATTTT